These 28 T cell receptor beta chains were sequenced from one sample in a study of OX40 agonist ivuxolimab in advanced cancers. Using immunoSEQ multiplex PCR, the repertoire was profiled, and TCRdb retains in-frame clones only, with some absent. The table has approximately 91,000 clones, around nine tenths seen once. The sequences come from CD4+ or CD8+ T cells sorted from blood, collected in a trial of the OX40 agonist ivuxolimab. These receptor sequences come from an adult with an advanced solid tumor such as melanoma, head and neck, liver or kidney cancer.

The chain carries TRBV5-1 and TRBJ2-1, with a tentative D call TRBD2 (6 bases). Germline V CDR1 and CDR2: SGHRS, YFSETQ. V lost 0 bases and J lost 7, with 11 bases in between. The CDR3 loop spans 14 amino acids. DNA of the CDR3: TGCGCCAGCAGCTTGGGAGGGACTGGGAATGAGCAGTTCTTC. This sequence encodes CASSLGGTGNEQFF. The full variable domain, its missing parts supplied by reference TRBV5-1 and TRBJ2-1, is KAGVTQTPRYLIKTRGQQVTLSCSPISGHRSVSWYQQTPGQGLQFLFEYFSETQRNKGNFPGRFSGRQFSNSRSEMNVSTLELGDSALYLCASSLGGTGNEQFFGPGTRLTVL.

About this clone itself: This specimen includes other DNA sequences encoding the same CDR3. The V call is TRBV14, the J call TRBJ2-7, with TRBD2 as a possible D gene (6 bases). Trimming shortened V by 0 bases and J by 7 bases, and 10 bases separated the two germline ends. The CDR3 contains 13 residues. Germline V lookup: CDR1 SGHDN, CDR2 FVKESK. CDR3 residues: CASSQDLGGEQYF. CDR3 coding DNA: TGTGCCAGCAGCCAAGATCTCGGAGGGGAGCAGTACTTC.

This chain links TRBV19 with TRBJ1-5, with D possibly matching TRBD1 (5 bases). Germline V CDR1 and CDR2: LNHDA, SQIVND (reference sequence). The CDR3 spans 15 residues. V lost 3 bases and J lost 3, with 12 bases in between. The CDR3 DNA sequence: TGTGCCAGTAGTATGCGCAGGGCCGTCAATCAGCCCCAGCATTTT. Translation: CASSMRRAVNQPQHF.

By share, this clone ranks as medium-sized (0.01 to 0.1%). CDR3 amino acids: CASSRRPRDGSLHF. The CDR3 region has the DNA TGTGCCAGCAGCCGCCGGCCGAGGGACGGGTCCCTCCACTTT. V and J are TRBV7-2 and TRBJ1-6, with D perhaps matching TRBD1 (5 bases). CDR1 and CDR2 from the germline V gene are SGHTA and FQGNSA. Trimming removed 5 bases from V and 14 bases from J, with 19 bases in between. The CDR3 length is 14 residues.

This clone came up once. The chain joins TRBV29-1 to TRBJ2-5; D gene uncertain. Germline CDR1 reads SQVTM; CDR2 reads ANQGSEA. Trimming left V 1 base short and J 4 bases short, with 10 bases between. The CDR3 sequence is 13 residues long. CDR3: CSVEGTVGETQYF. Written as DNA, the CDR3 is TGCAGCGTTGAAGGGACGGTGGGAGAGACCCAGTACTTC.

The chain has TRBV19 and TRBJ1-2; weak D call: TRBD1 (5 bases). V dropped 6 bases and J dropped 5 bases, with 22 bases sitting between them. There are 16 residues in the CDR3. The germline V gene encodes CDR1 LNHDA and CDR2 SQIVND (reference sequence). Written as DNA, the CDR3 is TGTGCCAGTAGGCTCCCAGGGATGGAACACGGGTATGGCTACACCTTC. It specifies CASRLPGMEHGYGYTF.

The chain recombines TRBV18 with TRBJ1-1, with a possible D match to TRBD1 (6 bases). V gave up 1 base and J gave up 1 base, with 13 bases separating them. The CDR3 spans 16 residues. Germline V CDR1 and CDR2: KGHSH, LQKENI. The CDR3 DNA sequence: TGTGCCAGCTCACCACAACGAACAGGGTGGAACACTGAAGCTTTCTTT. It yields the protein CASSPQRTGWNTEAFF.

The chain employs TRBV5-6 and TRBJ2-7, with a tentative D call TRBD2 (6 bases). V lost 1 base, J lost 0 bases, and 11 bases lay in between. Per germline, CDR1 SGHDT and CDR2 YYEEEE. This CDR3 is built from 15 residues. This CDR3 is CASSLFGGTSYEQYF. The CDR3 nucleotides read TGTGCCAGCAGCTTGTTCGGGGGAACCTCCTACGAGCAGTACTTC. Complete variable domain (other parts from reference TRBV5-6 and TRBJ2-7): DAGVTQSPTHLIKTRGQQVTLRCSPKSGHDTVSWYQQALGQGPQFIFQYYEEEERQRGNFPDRFSGHQFPNYSSELNVNALLLGDSALYLCASSLFGGTSYEQYFGPGTRLTVT.

This chain joins TRBV10-3 and TRBJ2-5; D possibly corresponds to TRBD1 (5 bases). In germline, CDR1 is ENHRY, CDR2 SYGVKD. Trimming removed 3 bases at V and 3 bases at J, with 14 bases between. CDR3 length: 15 residues. CDR3 sequence reads: CAISDQGRQKETQYF. CDR3 DNA sequence: TGTGCCATCAGTGATCAGGGCCGTCAAAAAGAGACCCAGTACTTC.

The gene calls are TRBV5-6 and TRBJ1-6; 8 positions match TRBD1. The J segment lost 3 bases and the V segment lost 3 bases, leaving 8 bases of the junction unmatched. The CDR3 length is 17 residues. Germline CDR1 SGHDT, CDR2 YYEEEE. The CDR3 loop is CASSSGQAGDYNSPLHF. For the CDR3, the DNA is TGTGCCAGCAGCTCGGGACAGGCTGGAGACTATAATTCACCCCTCCACTTT.

This chain joins TRBV18 and TRBJ2-5; D not resolved. The CDR3 has 14 amino acids. V lost 3 bases and J 3 bases, leaving 11 bases between the germline ends. CDR1 is KGHSH and CDR2 is LQKENI in the germline V gene. CDR3: CASSPEVRKETQYF. The CDR3 nucleotides are TGTGCCAGCTCACCGGAAGTCCGGAAAGAGACCCAGTACTTC.

The chain uses TRBV5-1 and TRBJ1-1, with 9 bases that match TRBD1. Germline V CDR1 and CDR2: SGHRS, YFSETQ. The V and J ends lost 3 bases and 4 bases, in that order; junction bases with no gene match: 1. This CDR3 is 13 amino acids long. CDR3 loop: CASSSDRGTEAFF. In nucleotides, the CDR3 is TGCGCCAGCAGCTCGGACAGGGGCACTGAAGCTTTCTTT.

The chain couples TRBV19 to TRBJ2-7; D unclear. The CDR3 sequence is 14 residues long. Germline V gene lookup returns CDR1 LNHDA and CDR2 SQIVND (reference sequence). V was cut by 3 bases and J by 1 base, with 10 bases left in between. CDR3 protein: CASSIGVQSYEQYF. The DNA for the CDR3 is TGTGCCAGTAGTATCGGTGTTCAGTCCTACGAGCAGTACTTC.

The chain combines TRBV5-1 with TRBJ2-3; 8 bases map to TRBD1. The CDR3 consists of 16 residues. Trimming removed 3 bases from V and 2 bases from J; junction bases left unmatched: 8. CDR1 and CDR2 from the germline V gene are SGHRS and YFSETQ. This CDR3 reads CASSSGRTGLTDTQYF. The CDR3 bases are TGCGCCAGCAGCTCCGGACGGACAGGGCTCACAGATACGCAGTATTTT.

The genes are TRBV7-9 and TRBJ1-3; D not certain. Germline V CDR1 and CDR2: SEHNR, FQNEAQ (reference sequence). The CDR3 sequence is 12 residues long. Trimming took off 5 bases at V and 2 bases at J, with 4 bases between the two ends. The CDR3 loop reads CASSPAGNTIYF. CDR3 nucleotide sequence: TGTGCCAGCAGCCCAGCTGGAAACACCATATATTTT. The variable domain in full, with the rest retrieved from reference TRBV7-9 and TRBJ1-3, is DTGVSQNPRHKITKRGQNVTFRCDPISEHNRLYWYRQTLGQGPEFLTYFQNEAQLEKSRLLSDRFSAERPKGSFSTLEIQRTEQGDSAMYLCASSPAGNTIYFGEGSWLTVV.

The chain has TRBV5-6 and TRBJ1-2; TRBD1 agrees at 7 bases. The germline V gene has CDR1 SGHDT and CDR2 YYEEEE. This CDR3 region has 13 residues. V gave up 4 bases and J gave up 7 bases; unmatched junction bases: 7. CDR3 nucleotides: TGTGCCAGCAGCGTTACAGGGGCGGGTGGCTACACCTTC. It codes for CASSVTGAGGYTF.

The chain carries TRBV28 and TRBJ2-1, with D possibly matching TRBD1 (6 bases). Germline CDR1 MDHEN, CDR2 SYDVKM. The CDR3 covers 15 residues. V lost 3 bases and J lost 3, with 12 bases in between. The CDR3 region is CASSFMGAGYNEQFF. The CDR3 DNA is TGTGCCAGCAGTTTTATGGGGGCCGGCTACAATGAGCAGTTCTTC.

In its sample, this clone was seen a few times. V and J are TRBV7-9 and TRBJ1-3; D remains unclear. The CDR3 is 15 residues long. The V gene's germline CDR1 is SEHNR and CDR2 FQNEAQ (reference sequence). V gave up 5 bases and J gave up 2 bases, with 13 bases separating them. The CDR3 region is CASSQNQNPGNTIYF. DNA of the CDR3: TGTGCCAGCAGCCAGAACCAAAACCCTGGAAACACCATATATTTT.

V usage is TRBV5-1 and J usage is TRBJ2-7; D perhaps matches TRBD1 (6 bases). The CDR3 is made up of 14 amino acids. Germline loops: CDR1 SGHRS, CDR2 YFSETQ. V lost 4 bases to trimming and J lost 2 bases, with 13 bases between them. This CDR3 reads CASSGRTDPYEQYF. The CDR3, as DNA: TGCGCCAGCAGCGGAAGGACAGATCCCTACGAGCAGTACTTC.

This rearrangement joins TRBV5-1 to TRBJ1-2; no reliable D call. CDR3 size: 13 residues. Germline V gene data show CDR1 as SGHRS and CDR2 as YFSETQ. Trimming took 0 bases from V and 0 from J, leaving 3 bases between them. The CDR3: CASSLGTNYGYTF. In nucleotides, the CDR3 is TGCGCCAGCAGCTTGGGCACTAACTATGGCTACACCTTC.

In regard to this clone: No conserved phenylalanine or tryptophan is present at the end of the CDR3, so a read error is the likely explanation. The J gene is TRBJ1-6, the V gene TRBV5-6, with D maybe TRBD1 (5 bases). This CDR3 region has 15 residues. Germline loops: CDR1 SGHDT, CDR2 YYEEEE. V shed 0 bases and J shed 3 bases, with 7 bases lying between them. The CDR3 loop is CASSLEGNYNSPLHL. The CDR3 nucleotides are TGTGCCAGCAGCTTGGAGGGGAACTATAATTCACCCCTCCACCTT.

This sequence joins TRBV18 and TRBJ1-2, with D uncertain. In germline, CDR1 is KGHSH, CDR2 LQKENI. Deletions cut 2 bases from V and 0 bases from J, with 7 bases between. The length of the CDR3 is 14 residues. The CDR3 DNA sequence: TGTGCCAGCTCACCAGCCTCCGCTAACTATGGCTACACCTTC. As protein: CASSPASANYGYTF.

The chain is built from TRBV27 and TRBJ1-5; 10 nucleotides align to TRBD1. The CDR3 contains 16 residues. CDR1 is MNHEY and CDR2 is SMNVEV in the germline V gene (reference sequence). V lost 1 base to trimming and J lost 7 bases; unmatched junction nucleotides: 7. In DNA, the CDR3 is TGTGCCAGCAGTTTATGGGGGACAGGGGAATTGCAGCCCCAGCATTTT. Translated, it gives CASSLWGTGELQPQHF.

This chain joins TRBV27 and TRBJ2-1; 8 positions match TRBD1. CDR1 is MNHEY, CDR2 SMNVEV, per germline (reference sequence). Trimming at V came to 5 bases and at J to 8 bases, leaving 11 bases not matched to a gene. The CDR3 extends over 15 amino acids. CDR3 amino acids: CASSVTPQGGDEQFF. The CDR3 nucleotides are TGTGCCAGCAGTGTAACCCCACAGGGGGGCGATGAGCAGTTCTTC.

The rearrangement uses TRBV7-2 and TRBJ1-1; 8 bases map to TRBD1. With V trimmed by 1 base and J by 5 bases, 3 bases remained unmatched. The CDR3 runs 14 residues. Germline CDR1 SGHTA, CDR2 FQGNSA. CDR3 bases: TGTGCCAGCAGCTTAGAGGGACAGGAGACTGAAGCTTTCTTT. As protein: CASSLEGQETEAFF. The full variable domain, with the rest looked up from reference TRBV7-2 and TRBJ1-1, is GAGVSQSPSNKVTEKGKDVELRCDPISGHTALYWYRQSLGQGLEFLIYFQGNSAPDKSGLPSDRFSAERTGGSVSTLTIQRTQQEDSAVYLCASSLEGQETEAFFGQGTRLTVV.

The chain links TRBV7-2 to TRBJ2-1; D possibly corresponds to TRBD1 (5 bases). The CDR3 sequence is 14 residues long. Germline V lookup: CDR1 SGHTA, CDR2 FQGNSA. Trimming pared 3 bases from V and 10 bases from J, leaving 16 bases between. CDR3 region: CASSFGAVMGEQFF. CDR3 coding DNA: TGTGCCAGCAGCTTTGGGGCAGTCATGGGAGAGCAGTTCTTC.

The chain is built from TRBV20-1 and TRBJ2-5; TRBD2 matches at 8 bases. This CDR3 region has 11 residues. Germline CDR1 is DFQATT and CDR2 is SNEGSKA (reference sequence). V dropped 8 bases and J dropped 5; count of bases not matched to a gene: 4. The CDR3 spells CSPRGGETQYF. The CDR3 DNA sequence: TGCAGTCCCCGGGGGGGTGAGACCCAGTACTTC.

The chain recombines TRBV7-2 with TRBJ1-3; possible D gene TRBD1, 6 bases. The V and J ends lost 0 bases and 3 bases respectively, with 15 bases between them. Germline CDR1 and CDR2: SGHTA and FQGNSA. This CDR3 region has 17 residues. This CDR3 reads CASSLAPGGAFGNTIYF. CDR3 coding DNA: TGTGCCAGCAGCTTAGCCCCCGGGGGGGCATTTGGAAACACCATATATTTT. Full variable domain (missing parts from reference TRBV7-2 and TRBJ1-3): GAGVSQSPSNKVTEKGKDVELRCDPISGHTALYWYRQSLGQGLEFLIYFQGNSAPDKSGLPSDRFSAERTGGSVSTLTIQRTQQEDSAVYLCASSLAPGGAFGNTIYFGEGSWLTVV.